This entry lists 10 T cell receptor beta chains sequenced from one sample in a study of blood T cell repertoires in COVID-19 (dated by TCRdb to between 2020 and 2021). The receptor library was made with the immunoSEQ multiplex PCR assay. The clones in this table, taken by TCRdb from immuneACCESS, are in-frame only. Not every clone is retained; where verified, under half of the shortfall comes from an unresolved V gene, and the cause of the rest is unknown. Present in this sample are some 320,000 clones, 90% of which were seen just once. The ten biggest clones cover roughly 2.6% of the sample. Sequenced: PBMCs or T cells enriched from blood (not recorded which). These receptors all come from a man in his sixties who had recovered from COVID-19.

V gene TRBV7-3 combines with J gene TRBJ2-3; 10 nucleotides match TRBD1. V gave up 1 base and J gave up 11 bases; unmatched junction bases: 9. The CDR3 length is 15 residues. Germline CDR1 and CDR2: SGHTA and FQGTGA. The CDR3 sequence: CASSLNWETGGLQYF. The CDR3 bases are TGTGCCAGCAGCTTAAATTGGGAGACAGGGGGCTTGCAGTATTTT.

The V and J genes are TRBV4-2 and TRBJ1-4; D is possibly TRBD1 (5 bases). The length of the CDR3 is 17 residues. Trimming left V 0 bases short and J 0 bases short, with 11 bases between. Germline V gene data show CDR1 as LGHNA and CDR2 as YNFKEQ. The CDR3 DNA reads as TGTGCCAGCAGCCAAGATCCCCAACAGGCAACTAATGAAAAACTGTTTTTT. It specifies CASSQDPQQATNEKLFF.

This chain uses TRBV5-1 with TRBJ1-1, with TRBD1 matching over 9 bases. The CDR3 length is 17 residues. Germline CDR1 reads SGHRS; CDR2 reads YFSETQ. The V gene end was trimmed by 4 bases and the J gene end by 5 bases; junction bases not matched to a gene: 15. DNA of the CDR3: TGCGCCAGCAGCGCGAAACCCCTGGGACAGGGTAAGACTGAAGCTTTCTTT. Amino acids: CASSAKPLGQGKTEAFF. The full variable domain, with the rest looked up from reference TRBV5-1 and TRBJ1-1, is KAGVTQTPRYLIKTRGQQVTLSCSPISGHRSVSWYQQTPGQGLQFLFEYFSETQRNKGNFPGRFSGRQFSNSRSEMNVSTLELGDSALYLCASSAKPLGQGKTEAFFGQGTRLTVV.

The rearrangement joins TRBV11-3 to TRBJ2-2; 13 positions agree with TRBD2. The CDR3 extends over 17 amino acids. Germline assignment: CDR1 SGHNT and CDR2 YENEEA. Trimming removed 5 bases from V and 2 bases from J; junction bases left unmatched: 5. The CDR3 spells CASSVGTSGDNTGELFF. Here the CDR3 DNA reads TGTGCCAGCAGCGTAGGGACTAGCGGGGATAACACCGGGGAGCTGTTTTTT.

The chain carries TRBV7-2 and TRBJ2-1; 9 bases map to TRBD2. V dropped 2 bases and J dropped 5; count of bases not matched to a gene: 10. CDR1 and CDR2 (germline): SGHTA, FQGNSA. This CDR3 has 17 residues. CDR3 region: CASSLTGLAPTDNEQFF. The CDR3 DNA reads as TGTGCCAGCAGCTTAACGGGACTAGCCCCGACGGACAATGAGCAGTTCTTC.

The rearrangement links TRBV6-4 to TRBJ2-2, with 10 bases identical to TRBD1. The CDR3 runs 15 residues. Germline CDR1 and CDR2: MRHNA and SNTAGT. Unmatched junction bases numbered 5, after V lost 5 bases and J lost 5 bases. CDR3 sequence reads: CASSKDRGLTGELFF. DNA of the CDR3: TGTGCCAGCAGTAAGGACAGGGGGTTGACCGGGGAGCTGTTTTTT.

The gene calls are TRBV12-3 or TRBV12-4 and TRBJ2-1, with 7 bases lining up with TRBD2. The CDR3 runs 12 residues. The DNA for the CDR3 is TGTGCGAATGGGGGAGGGCTCAATGAGCAGTTCTTC. It yields the protein CANGGGLNEQFF.

Written as DNA, the CDR3 is TGCGCCAGCAGCCAAAGGTGGGGGGGACCTTACAATGAGCAGTTCTTC. As protein: CASSQRWGGPYNEQFF. The chain joins TRBV4-3 to TRBJ2-1, with 7 bases fitting TRBD2. After removal of 2 bases from V and 4 bases from J, the junction contained 8 bases not matched to a gene. This CDR3 contains 16 residues. CDR1 and CDR2 (germline): LGHNA, YSLEER.

V and J are TRBV11-2 and TRBJ1-2, with D possibly TRBD1 on 6 matching bases. The V and J ends lost 5 bases and 3 bases respectively, with 19 bases between them. Germline loops: CDR1 SGHAT, CDR2 FQNNGV. The CDR3 is made up of 16 amino acids. The chain's CDR3 is CASSLRTDSIYYGYTF. The CDR3 region has the DNA TGTGCCAGCAGCCTAAGGACAGATTCAATCTACTATGGCTACACCTTC.

The V gene is TRBV7-8, the J gene TRBJ1-1; unclear D gene. Germline values: CDR1 SGHVS, CDR2 FQNEAQ. The CDR3 has 13 residues. V lost 8 bases and J 5 bases, leaving 15 bases between the germline ends. CDR3 bases: TGTGCCAGCCGCCGACGCGCAGCGACTGAAGCTTTCTTT. Amino acids: CASRRRAATEAFF. The full variable domain, its missing parts supplied by reference TRBV7-8 and TRBJ1-1, is GAGVSQSPRYKVAKRGQDVALRCDPISGHVSLFWYQQALGQGPEFLTYFQNEAQLDKSGLPSDRFFAERPEGSVSTLKIQRTQQEDSAVYLCASRRRAATEAFFGQGTRLTVV.